Listed below are T cell receptor beta chains from one sample, sequenced in a study of vaccination and CD4 T cells after COVID-19. TCRdb reprocessed the PCR reads with MiXCR, giving one entry per CDR3 protein. The sample has about 14,000 distinct CDR3 sequences, 55% to 70% seen once. No antigens are known for them. Material for sequencing was CD4+ T cells from blood, cultured in vitro. These receptors all stem from a human donor who had recovered from COVID-19. CDR3s include the opening cysteine and the closing phenylalanine or tryptophan. The D gene is left open where the match is weak. Clone size, where shown, is once, few, many, or a class for clones that have expanded.

v_gene	j_gene	abundance	d_gene	CDR3aa	CDR3nt
TRBV7-8	TRBJ1-5	few	NA	CASSRLYQPQHF	TGTGCCAGCAGCCGTTTATATCAGCCCCAGCATTTT
TRBV7-2	TRBJ1-5	NA	NA	CASSTQPNQPQHF	TGTGCCAGCAGCACGCAGCCCAATCAGCCCCAGCATTTT
TRBV19	TRBJ1-5	NA	NA	CASRRGTSNQPQHF	TGTGCCAGCCGACGGGGAACTAGCAATCAGCCCCAGCATTTT
TRBV11-3	TRBJ2-1	NA	TRBD2	CASSFSSGVYNEQFF	TGTGCCAGCAGCTTTAGTAGCGGGGTATACAATGAGCAGTTCTTC
TRBV29-1	TRBJ1-2	NA	NA	CSVEDQVRGVYGYTF	TGCAGCGTTGAAGATCAGGTCCGGGGCGTCTATGGCTACACCTTC
TRBV15	TRBJ1-5	NA	NA	CANLARYRREPQHF	TGTGCCAACCTGGCACGGTACCGAAGGGAGCCCCAGCATTTT
TRBV2	TRBJ1-3	NA	TRBD1	CASSRGQGGGNTIYF	TGTGCCAGCAGCCGGGGACAGGGAGGTGGAAACACCATATATTTT
TRBV6-1	TRBJ1-1	NA	TRBD1	CASSPFRTGAMNTEAFF	TGTGCCAGCAGTCCCTTTAGGACAGGGGCCATGAACACTGAAGCTTTCTTT
TRBV19	TRBJ2-3	NA	NA	CAVGGLPADTQYF	TGTGCCGTTGGGGGACTGCCCGCAGATACGCAGTATTTT
TRBV27	TRBJ2-7	NA	TRBD2	CASRAGGPRSYEQYF	TGTGCCAGCCGTGCGGGAGGGCCCCGCTCCTACGAGCAGTACTTC
TRBV20-1	TRBJ2-3	large	TRBD2	CSARLAGQDTQYF	TGCAGTGCCAGACTAGCGGGGCAAGATACGCAGTATTTT
TRBV2	TRBJ1-5	NA	TRBD1	CASRLDRVSNQPQHF	TGTGCCAGCAGGCTGGACAGGGTTAGCAATCAGCCCCAGCATTTT
TRBV18	TRBJ2-5	NA	NA	CASSPQGGQETQYF	TGTGCCAGCTCGCCTCAGGGGGGCCAAGAGACCCAGTACTTC
TRBV6-5	TRBJ1-2	NA	NA	CASSYSYLQEDGYTF	TGTGCCAGCAGTTACTCCTATCTTCAGGAGGACGGCTACACCTTC
TRBV28	TRBJ1-1	NA	NA	CASSLGASYLGRFEAFF	TGTGCCAGCAGTTTGGGGGCTTCCTACTTGGGGCGTTTTGAAGCTTTCTTT
TRBV11-2	TRBJ1-1	NA	NA	CASSLTGANTEAFF	TGTGCCAGCAGCTTGACAGGAGCCAACACTGAAGCTTTCTTT
TRBV6-1	TRBJ1-5	NA	NA	CASSARQSSNQPQHF	TGTGCCAGCAGTGCCCGACAGAGTAGCAATCAGCCCCAGCATTTT
TRBV6-1	TRBJ1-5	once	NA	CASSLSQPQHF	TGTGCCAGCAGTCTAAGCCAGCCCCAGCATTTT
TRBV20-1	TRBJ2-1	few	NA	CSASSGHEQFF	TGCAGTGCTAGTTCCGGACATGAGCAGTTCTTC
TRBV7-8	TRBJ1-6	NA	NA	CACSLVGNHHSPLHF	TGTGCCTGCAGCTTAGTCGGCAACCATCATTCACCCCTCCACTTT
TRBV7-8	TRBJ1-6	once	TRBD1	CASRPAGTGVFRNSPLHF	TGTGCCAGCAGACCGGCCGGGACAGGGGTTTTTCGGAATTCACCCCTCCACTTT
TRBV6-1	TRBJ1-5	NA	NA	CASSEPPGSQPQHF	TGTGCCAGCAGTGAACCCCCAGGGAGTCAGCCCCAGCATTTT
TRBV20-1	TRBJ1-1	NA	NA	CSARQGGPSTEAFF	TGCAGTGCTAGACAGGGAGGTCCGAGCACTGAAGCTTTCTTT
TRBV7-2	TRBJ2-7	NA	NA	CASSLEVGEQYF	TGTGCCAGCAGCTTAGAGGTGGGCGAGCAGTACTTC
TRBV11-3	TRBJ2-7	once	TRBD1	CASSLGDRGHEQYF	TGTGCCAGCAGCTTAGGGGACAGGGGCCACGAGCAGTACTTC
TRBV7-3	TRBJ2-5	NA	NA	CASSLTDESTQETQYF	TGTGCCAGCAGCTTAACCGACGAGAGTACCCAAGAGACCCAGTACTTC
TRBV11-1	TRBJ2-5	NA	NA	CASSFRGVQGSGETQYF	TGTGCCAGCAGCTTCCGGGGGGTACAGGGGTCCGGAGAGACCCAGTACTTC
TRBV18	TRBJ2-3	NA	NA	CASSTTDTQYF	TGTGCCAGCTCAACCACAGATACGCAGTATTTT
TRBV4-2	TRBJ1-5	NA	TRBD1	CASSQVSGRGLNNQPQHF	TGTGCCAGCAGCCAAGTCAGTGGCAGGGGGCTAAACAATCAGCCCCAGCATTTT
TRBV7-2	TRBJ1-6	few	NA	CASSPALDSPLHF	TGTGCCAGCAGCCCCGCCCTCGATTCACCCCTCCACTTT
TRBV19	TRBJ2-7	NA	TRBD1	CASRNPGTDYEQYF	TGTGCCAGTAGGAATCCCGGGACAGACTACGAGCAGTACTTC
TRBV7-9	TRBJ2-3	NA	TRBD1	CASSYLGQGWTDTQYF	TGTGCCAGCAGCTACCTAGGACAGGGTTGGACAGATACGCAGTATTTT
TRBV19	TRBJ2-3	NA	NA	CASQPSYSTDTQYF	TGTGCCAGTCAGCCGAGTTACTCCACAGATACGCAGTATTTT
TRBV12-3/TRBV12-4	TRBJ1-2	few	NA	CASSTLTGLYGYTF	TGTGCCAGCAGCACCCTCACGGGGCTCTATGGCTACACCTTC
TRBV10-3	TRBJ2-2	NA	NA	CAISVAAHTGELFF	TGTGCCATCAGCGTGGCGGCCCACACCGGGGAGCTGTTTTTT
TRBV6-1	TRBJ1-5	NA	TRBD1	CASSDRGKEPQHF	TGTGCCAGCTCCGACAGGGGGAAGGAGCCCCAGCATTTT
TRBV10-1	TRBJ2-5	few	TRBD2	CASRPGGLETQYF	TGCGCCAGCAGGCCGGGAGGATTAGAGACCCAGTACTTC
TRBV6-2/TRBV6-3	TRBJ2-3	once	NA	CASSPTGGTDTQYF	TGTGCCAGCAGTCCCACTGGCGGCACAGATACGCAGTATTTT
TRBV7-9	TRBJ1-3	NA	NA	CASSLLGRNRPTSGNTIYF	TGTGCCAGCAGCTTACTAGGACGGAACCGACCTACCTCTGGAAACACCATATATTTT
TRBV24-1	TRBJ2-3	NA	NA	CATSGPTWNTDTQYF	TGTGCCACCAGTGGCCCGACATGGAACACAGATACGCAGTATTTT
TRBV24-1	TRBJ2-5	NA	TRBD1	CATSDRSKTGRETQYF	TGTGCCACCAGTGATAGGAGTAAGACAGGGCGGGAGACCCAGTACTTC
TRBV7-9	TRBJ2-1	NA	NA	CASSPGRSSYNEQFF	TGTGCCAGCAGCCCGGGACGGAGCTCCTACAATGAGCAGTTCTTC
TRBV7-2	TRBJ2-1	NA	TRBD2	CASSSRGLAGINEQFF	TGTGCCAGCAGCTCCCGGGGACTAGCGGGGATCAATGAGCAGTTCTTC
TRBV11-3	TRBJ2-5	NA	TRBD1	CASSPRTGGWGETQYF	TGTGCCAGCAGCCCCAGGACAGGGGGCTGGGGAGAGACCCAGTACTTC
TRBV25-1	TRBJ1-2	medium-sized	NA	CASSTLGHGYTF	TGTGCCAGCAGTACCTTAGGCCATGGCTACACCTTC
TRBV30	TRBJ2-3	medium-sized	NA	CAWRTGPWDTQYF	TGTGCCTGGAGGACGGGGCCGTGGGATACGCAGTATTTT
TRBV2	TRBJ1-5	NA	NA	CASRAGLANQPQHF	TGTGCCAGCAGAGCAGGGTTGGCCAATCAGCCCCAGCATTTT
TRBV6-1	TRBJ1-3	few	NA	CASSPTTDSGNTIYF	TGTGCCAGCAGCCCAACAACGGACAGCGGAAACACCATATATTTT